This T cell receptor beta chain originates from a study of cytomegalovirus exposure and HLA in healthy donors. As for this clone: The antigen remains unidentified.

Regarding the study as a whole: According to a later analysis, most TCR beta chains associated with CMV appeared HLA-restricted. Available immune exposure information was restricted to CMV serostatus only.

PCR amplification relied on 60 Vbeta primers (plus 13 Jbeta primers). Using immunoSEQ multiplex PCR, the repertoire was profiled, and TCRdb retains in-frame clones only, with some absent. This table has about 100,000 clones, more than 80% appearing once. V lost 5 bases, J lost 5 bases, and 9 bases lay in between. CDR1 and CDR2 (germline): SEHNR, FQNEAQ (reference sequence). The CDR3 is 13 residues long. The rearrangement uses TRBV7-9 and TRBJ2-2; D is uncertain. Sequencing was done on a sample of PBMCs. This clonotype was obtained from a man under 40 in good health and CMV-seronegative. The CDR3 DNA reads as TGTGCCAGCAGCGTAGTTGAGACCGGGGAGCTGTTTTTT. Translating it yields CASSVVETGELFF.